These 30 T cell receptor beta chains came from one sample sequenced in a study of T cells after somatic rescue of genetic block. The method was immunoSEQ multiplex PCR; TCRdb's version includes in-frame clones alone and lacks a portion of them. The sample holds 68,000 or so clones, just under 95% seen once. The sequenced material came from peripheral blood mononuclear cells (PBMCs). These receptors were collected from a man aged 35 to 55.

The chain recombines TRBV9 with TRBJ2-7; TRBD2 matches at 12 bases. Germline assignment: CDR1 SGDLS and CDR2 YYNGEE. V lost 4 bases to trimming and J lost 3 bases; unmatched junction nucleotides: 8. The length of the CDR3 is 16 residues. DNA for the CDR3: TGTGCCAGCAGCTCCGGGACTAGCGGGCGTCACTACGAGCAGTACTTC. It codes for CASSSGTSGRHYEQYF.

V usage is TRBV27 and J usage is TRBJ2-1, with D perhaps being TRBD1 or TRBD2 (6 bases each). V was trimmed by 6 bases and J by 10 bases, leaving 19 bases between them. This CDR3 comprises 14 residues. The germline V gene encodes CDR1 MNHEY and CDR2 SMNVEV (reference sequence). The CDR3 protein is CASRAGGVLREQFF. DNA for the CDR3: TGTGCCAGCAGAGCCGGGGGCGTTCTAAGGGAGCAGTTCTTC.

The V call is TRBV7-9, the J call TRBJ2-3, with 10 bases identical to TRBD2. The germline V gene has CDR1 SEHNR and CDR2 FQNEAQ (reference sequence). The CDR3 runs to 16 residues. Trimming removed 5 bases from V and 0 bases from J; junction bases left unmatched: 5. In DNA form, the CDR3 reads TGTGCCAGCAGCACTAGCGGGAACCCTAGCACAGATACGCAGTATTTT. The encoded protein is CASSTSGNPSTDTQYF.

V and J are TRBV4-1 and TRBJ2-3; tentative D call: TRBD2 (5 bases). CDR3 length: 15 amino acids. CDR1 is MGHRA and CDR2 is YSYEKL in the germline V gene. V lost 0 bases, J lost 3 bases, and 10 bases lay in between. The CDR3 is CASSQDGRVTDTQYF. The CDR3 nucleotides are TGCGCCAGCAGCCAAGATGGGCGGGTAACAGATACGCAGTATTTT.

This chain uses TRBV25-1 with TRBJ1-4; D remains ambiguous. The CDR3 sequence is 12 residues long. Germline CDR1 MGHDK, CDR2 SYGVNS. V was shortened by 5 bases and J by 3 bases, with 4 bases between the two germline ends. CDR3 bases: TGTGCCAGCAGTTACGCTAATGAAAAACTGTTTTTT. Translated: CASSYANEKLFF. The variable domain in full, with the rest retrieved from reference TRBV25-1 and TRBJ1-4, is EADIYQTPRYLVIGTGKKITLECSQTMGHDKMYWYQQDPGMELHLIHYSYGVNSTEKGDLSSESTVSRIRTEHFPLTLESARPSHTSQYLCASSYANEKLFFGSGTQLSVL.

The chain recombines TRBV18 with TRBJ2-5; 7 bases are a match to TRBD2. Germline CDR1 and CDR2: KGHSH and LQKENI. The CDR3 is 15 amino acids. The V segment lost 0 bases and the J segment 1 base; nucleotides outside the gene matches: 2. CDR3 sequence: CASSPPSGGQETQYF. The CDR3 coding sequence is TGTGCCAGCTCACCACCTTCGGGGGGCCAAGAGACCCAGTACTTC.

The genes are TRBV25-1 and TRBJ2-3; no firm D call. V lost 3 bases and J 6 bases, leaving 4 bases between the germline ends. This CDR3 has 11 amino acids. Germline loops: CDR1 MGHDK, CDR2 SYGVNS. The CDR3 spells CASSDSDTQYF. The DNA for the CDR3 is TGTGCCAGCAGTGATAGCGATACGCAGTATTTT.

The rearrangement uses TRBV7-7 and TRBJ2-1, with TRBD2 matching 11 bases. V shed 5 bases and J 4 bases; nucleotides not matched to a gene: 4. The germline CDR1 and CDR2 sequences are SSHAT and FNYEAQ (reference sequence). This CDR3 has 15 amino acids. The CDR3 reads CASSPIAGGYNEQFF. For the CDR3, the DNA is TGTGCCAGCAGCCCCATAGCGGGAGGGTACAATGAGCAGTTCTTC.

This clone was seen just once. The chain uses TRBV25-1 and TRBJ1-6; D might be TRBD1 (5 bases). The CDR3 covers 16 residues. With 4 bases removed from V and 7 bases from J, the gap between germline ends came to 17 bases. Germline values: CDR1 MGHDK, CDR2 SYGVNS. The CDR3 is CASSASPGTVNSPLHF. The CDR3 DNA sequence: TGTGCCAGCAGTGCTAGTCCCGGGACGGTGAATTCACCCCTCCACTTT.

V and J are TRBV7-2 and TRBJ1-2, with 9 bases lining up with TRBD1. The germline CDR1 and CDR2 sequences are SGHTA and FQGNSA. V shed 1 base and J 8 bases; nucleotides not matched to a gene: 11. This CDR3 contains 16 residues. CDR3 sequence: CASSLDWGQGHGGYTF. The DNA of the CDR3 is TGTGCCAGCAGCTTAGATTGGGGACAGGGCCATGGGGGCTACACCTTC.

The gene calls are TRBV18 and TRBJ2-5; unclear D gene. The CDR3 consists of 13 residues. The V and J ends lost 0 bases and 4 bases respectively, with 6 bases between them. Germline V CDR1 and CDR2: KGHSH, LQKENI. For the CDR3, the DNA is TGTGCCAGCTCACCACCGGGAATAGAGACCCAGTACTTC. The encoded protein is CASSPPGIETQYF.

A single count supports this clone. The V gene is TRBV28, the J gene TRBJ1-5; D call uncertain. The V gene lost 3 bases and the J gene lost 9 bases, with 12 bases spanning the gap. The CDR3 runs to 13 residues. Germline V lookup: CDR1 MDHEN, CDR2 SYDVKM. The CDR3 nucleotides read TGTGCCAGCAGTTTTAAGGCGTTTGCGCCCCAGCATTTT. This translates into CASSFKAFAPQHF.

This clone has a single count. The V call is TRBV7-9, the J call TRBJ1-1; D call uncertain. The germline V gene has CDR1 SEHNR and CDR2 FQNEAQ (reference sequence). This CDR3 spans 14 amino acids. Trimming left V 2 bases short and J 4 bases short, with 11 bases between. The CDR3 loop is CASSLIGRVTEAFF. DNA for the CDR3: TGTGCCAGCAGCTTAATTGGGAGGGTCACTGAAGCTTTCTTT. The variable domain in full, with the rest retrieved from reference TRBV7-9 and TRBJ1-1, is DTGVSQNPRHKITKRGQNVTFRCDPISEHNRLYWYRQTLGQGPEFLTYFQNEAQLEKSRLLSDRFSAERPKGSFSTLEIQRTEQGDSAMYLCASSLIGRVTEAFFGQGTRLTVV.

V gene TRBV5-1 combines with J gene TRBJ2-5; D not certain. The germline V gene has CDR1 SGHRS and CDR2 YFSETQ. CDR3 size: 16 residues. Trimming shortened V by 4 bases and J by 2 bases, and 18 bases separated the two germline ends. CDR3 region: CASSGDVIGRQETQYF. The CDR3 nucleotides are TGCGCCAGCAGCGGCGATGTAATCGGGCGGCAAGAGACCCAGTACTTC.

The rearrangement uses TRBV5-5 and TRBJ2-5; 7 nucleotides match TRBD1. J gave up 2 bases and V 3 bases, and 4 bases lay outside the gene matches. The CDR3 loop spans 14 amino acids. Germline-derived CDR1 and CDR2 are SGHKS and YYEKEE (reference sequence). The CDR3 DNA sequence: TGTGCCAGCAGCTGGGGACAGAGACAAGAGACCCAGTACTTC. Translated: CASSWGQRQETQYF.

The chain recombines TRBV27 with TRBJ2-7; 12 bases map to TRBD2. CDR3 length equals 18 residues. The V and J ends lost 5 bases and 4 bases, in that order; junction bases with no gene match: 15. Germline CDR1 is MNHEY and CDR2 is SMNVEV (reference sequence). CDR3 region: CASSTPRASGRARYEQYF. The CDR3 coding sequence is TGTGCCAGCAGTACCCCCCGGGCTAGCGGGAGGGCCCGGTACGAGCAGTACTTC.

The chain is built from TRBV10-3 and TRBJ2-7; TRBD2 might be the D (5 bases). In germline, CDR1 is ENHRY, CDR2 SYGVKD. V lost 8 bases to trimming and J lost 2 bases, with 13 bases between them. The CDR3 is 13 residues long. The CDR3 loop reads CAISRAETYEQYF. Written as DNA, the CDR3 is TGTGCCATCTCGAGGGCCGAGACCTACGAGCAGTACTTC.

The chain is built from TRBV30 and TRBJ1-6; D possibly corresponds to TRBD1 (6 bases). The CDR3 contains 17 residues. Germline V lookup: CDR1 GTSNPN, CDR2 SVGIG (reference sequence). Trimming stripped 4 bases from V and 8 bases from J, with 24 bases between. DNA for the CDR3: TGTGCCTGGAATCGAAGACAGTCCGGGGGCCGTGATTCACCCCTCCACTTT. Protein sequence: CAWNRRQSGGRDSPLHF.

The chain has TRBV2 and TRBJ2-5; D is ambiguous. This CDR3 has 11 residues. V was trimmed by 3 bases and J by 5 bases, leaving 4 bases between them. CDR1 and CDR2 from the germline V gene are SNHLY and FYNNEI. The CDR3 DNA follows: TGTGCCAGCAGTGACTGGGAGACCCAGTACTTC. As protein: CASSDWETQYF.

This rearrangement joins TRBV10-3 to TRBJ1-5; D ambiguous. V gave up 3 bases and J gave up 0 bases, with 3 bases separating them. CDR1 ENHRY and CDR2 SYGVKD come from the germline V gene. The CDR3 is made up of 13 amino acids. The CDR3 region is CAISENSNQPQHF. The CDR3 coding sequence is TGTGCCATCAGTGAAAATAGCAATCAGCCCCAGCATTTT.

This chain joins TRBV20-1 and TRBJ2-7; D call uncertain. Trimming took off 1 base at V and 5 bases at J, with 6 bases between the two ends. Germline loops: CDR1 DFQATT, CDR2 SNEGSKA (reference sequence). CDR3 length equals 11 residues. The CDR3 bases are TGCAGTGCTAGAGTGGTGGACGAGCAGTACTTC. Translation: CSARVVDEQYF.

Here the CDR3 DNA reads TGTGCCAGCAGACCGCAGAGCTCTGGGGCCAACGTCCTGACTTTC. Translation: CASRPQSSGANVLTF. The chain couples TRBV7-2 to TRBJ2-6, with D uncertain. V dropped 6 bases and J dropped 0 bases, with 9 bases sitting between them. The CDR3 consists of 15 residues. Looked up from germline, CDR1 is SGHTA and CDR2 is FQGNSA.

This chain links TRBV9 with TRBJ2-3; TRBD2 agrees at 7 bases. The germline gives CDR1 SGDLS, CDR2 YYNGEE. The CDR3 has 16 residues. J was trimmed by 0 bases and V by 4 bases; bases with no gene match: 8. The CDR3 spells CASSPRTRGSTDTQYF. CDR3 DNA sequence: TGTGCCAGCAGCCCCCGGACTAGAGGTAGCACAGATACGCAGTATTTT.

The rearrangement uses TRBV27 and TRBJ2-7; TRBD1 might be the D (6 bases). CDR3 length: 14 residues. CDR1 MNHEY and CDR2 SMNVEV come from the germline V gene (reference sequence). Trimming removed 3 bases from V and 4 bases from J, with 13 bases in between. The CDR3 loop reads CASSLARGVYEQYF. The CDR3, as DNA: TGTGCCAGCAGTTTGGCCAGGGGTGTATACGAGCAGTACTTC.

V usage is TRBV5-4 and J usage is TRBJ2-1, with a tentative D call TRBD2 (7 bases). Germline V CDR1 and CDR2: SGHNT, YYREEE (reference sequence). The germline V and J ends were trimmed by 3 bases and 0 bases, with 10 bases remaining between them. The CDR3 runs 15 residues. The CDR3 loop is CASSWGGPSYNEQFF. CDR3 DNA: TGTGCCAGCAGCTGGGGGGGGCCCTCCTACAATGAGCAGTTCTTC.

The J gene is TRBJ2-7, the V gene TRBV6-5, with D perhaps matching TRBD1 (6 bases). The CDR3 has 12 residues. V lost 1 base and J lost 12, with 13 bases in between. Germline V gene sequence: CDR1 MNHEY, CDR2 SVGAGI. CDR3 in DNA: TGTGCCAGCAGTTACTTGCAGGGGTCCACGTACTTC. Its translation: CASSYLQGSTYF.

The chain carries TRBV5-1 and TRBJ2-2, with D perhaps matching TRBD1 (5 bases). CDR1 is SGHRS, CDR2 YFSETQ, per germline. The CDR3 sequence is 18 residues long. The V gene lost 0 bases and the J gene lost 4 bases, with 19 bases spanning the gap. The CDR3: CASSLVARVPTSTGELFF. The CDR3 DNA is TGCGCCAGCAGCTTGGTCGCCAGGGTACCCACGAGCACCGGGGAGCTGTTTTTT.

V gene TRBV18 combines with J gene TRBJ2-1; 9 bases match TRBD2. The CDR3 runs 15 residues. The germline V gene encodes CDR1 KGHSH and CDR2 LQKENI. Trimming removed 6 bases from V and 6 bases from J; junction bases left unmatched: 9. CDR3 protein: CASSPAELAGNEQFF. The CDR3, as DNA: TGTGCCAGCTCCCCCGCCGAACTAGCGGGCAATGAGCAGTTCTTC.

The V and J genes are TRBV7-3 and TRBJ2-3; D is unresolved. The CDR3 is 12 residues long. V lost 5 bases and J lost 0, with 3 bases in between. Germline V gives CDR1 SGHTA, CDR2 FQGTGA. The CDR3 sequence is CASSQSTDTQYF. The CDR3 DNA sequence: TGTGCCAGCAGCCAAAGCACAGATACGCAGTATTTT.

The chain carries TRBV5-1 and TRBJ2-1, with a tentative D call TRBD2 (5 bases). V was trimmed by 0 bases and J by 6 bases, leaving 10 bases between them. The germline CDR1 and CDR2 sequences are SGHRS and YFSETQ. The CDR3 sequence is 14 residues long. The DNA for the CDR3 is TGCGCCAGCAGCTTGGGAGGGTCTGGCAATGAGCAGTTCTTC. It codes for CASSLGGSGNEQFF.